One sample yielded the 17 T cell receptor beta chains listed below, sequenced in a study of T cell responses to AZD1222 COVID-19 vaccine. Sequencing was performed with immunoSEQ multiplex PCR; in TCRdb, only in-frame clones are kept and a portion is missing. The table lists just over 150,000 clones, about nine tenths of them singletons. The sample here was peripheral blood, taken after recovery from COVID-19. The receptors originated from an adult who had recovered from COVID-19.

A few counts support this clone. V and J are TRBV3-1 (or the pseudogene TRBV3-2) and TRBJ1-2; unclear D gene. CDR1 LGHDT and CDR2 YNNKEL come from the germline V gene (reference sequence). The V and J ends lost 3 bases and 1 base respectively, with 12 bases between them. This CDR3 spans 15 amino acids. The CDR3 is CASSHPAGYNYGYTF. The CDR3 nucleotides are TGTGCCAGCAGCCATCCGGCAGGATATAACTATGGCTACACCTTC.

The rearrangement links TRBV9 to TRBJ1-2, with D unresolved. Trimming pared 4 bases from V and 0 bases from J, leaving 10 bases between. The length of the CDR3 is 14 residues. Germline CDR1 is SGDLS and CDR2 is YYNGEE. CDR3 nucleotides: TGTGCCAGCAGCCGACCGGGGACTAACTATGGCTACACCTTC. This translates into CASSRPGTNYGYTF.

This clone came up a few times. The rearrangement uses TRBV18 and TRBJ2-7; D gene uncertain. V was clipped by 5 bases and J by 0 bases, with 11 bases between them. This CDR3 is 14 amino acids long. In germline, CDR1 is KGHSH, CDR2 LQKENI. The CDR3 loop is CASSDVSSSYEQYF. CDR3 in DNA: TGTGCCAGCTCAGACGTTAGTAGCTCCTACGAGCAGTACTTC. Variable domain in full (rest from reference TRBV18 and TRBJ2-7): NAGVMQNPRHLVRRRGQEARLRCSPMKGHSHVYWYRQLPEEGLKFMVYLQKENIIDESGMPKERFSAEFPKEGPSILRIQQVVRGDSAAYFCASSDVSSSYEQYFGPGTRLTVT.

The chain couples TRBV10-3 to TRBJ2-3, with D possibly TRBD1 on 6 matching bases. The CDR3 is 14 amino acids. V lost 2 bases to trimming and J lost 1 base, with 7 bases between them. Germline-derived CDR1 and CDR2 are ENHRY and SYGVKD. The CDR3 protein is CAISEPGGTDTQYF. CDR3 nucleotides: TGTGCCATCAGTGAGCCAGGGGGCACAGATACGCAGTATTTT.

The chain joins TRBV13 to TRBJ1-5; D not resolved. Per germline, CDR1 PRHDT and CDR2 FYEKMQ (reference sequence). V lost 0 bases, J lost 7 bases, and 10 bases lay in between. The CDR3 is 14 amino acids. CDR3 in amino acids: CASSLGGGDQPQHF. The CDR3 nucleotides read TGTGCCAGCAGCTTAGGTGGCGGAGACCAGCCCCAGCATTTT.

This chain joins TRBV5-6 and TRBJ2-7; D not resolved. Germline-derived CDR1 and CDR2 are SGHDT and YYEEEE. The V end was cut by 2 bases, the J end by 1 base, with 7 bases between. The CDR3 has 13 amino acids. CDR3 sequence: CASSFSISYEQYF. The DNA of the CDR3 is TGTGCCAGCAGCTTCTCAATTTCCTACGAGCAGTACTTC.

The CDR3 DNA follows: TGTGCCATCAGTGAGTCGCTGTCTAGCGGGAGCACAGATACGCAGTATTTT. Amino acids: CAISESLSSGSTDTQYF. The rearrangement uses TRBV10-3 and TRBJ2-3; TRBD2 aligns across 8 bases. CDR1 is ENHRY, CDR2 SYGVKD, per germline. CDR3 length equals 17 residues. With V trimmed by 0 bases and J by 0 bases, 5 bases remained unmatched.

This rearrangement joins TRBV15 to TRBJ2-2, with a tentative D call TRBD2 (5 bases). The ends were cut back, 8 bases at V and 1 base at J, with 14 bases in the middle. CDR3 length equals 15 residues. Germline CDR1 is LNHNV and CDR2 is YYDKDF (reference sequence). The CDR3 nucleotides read TGTGCCACCGCACCCGCAAGCGGGAACACCGGGGAGCTGTTTTTT. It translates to CATAPASGNTGELFF.

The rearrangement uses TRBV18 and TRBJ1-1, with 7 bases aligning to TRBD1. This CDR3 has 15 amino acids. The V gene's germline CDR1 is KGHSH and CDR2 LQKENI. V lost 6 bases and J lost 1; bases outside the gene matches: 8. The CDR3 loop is CASSPSGTENTEAFF. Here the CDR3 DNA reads TGTGCCAGCTCCCCCTCGGGGACAGAGAACACTGAAGCTTTCTTT.

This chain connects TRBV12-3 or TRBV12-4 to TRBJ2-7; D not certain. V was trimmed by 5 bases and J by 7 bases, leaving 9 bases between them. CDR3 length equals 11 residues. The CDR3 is CASSARGEQYF. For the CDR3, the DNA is TGTGCCAGCAGTGCAAGAGGAGAGCAGTACTTC.

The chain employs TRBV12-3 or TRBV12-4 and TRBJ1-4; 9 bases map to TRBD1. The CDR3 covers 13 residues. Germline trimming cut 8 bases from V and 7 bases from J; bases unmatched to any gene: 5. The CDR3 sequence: CASRDRVGEKLFF. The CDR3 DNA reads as TGTGCCAGCCGGGACAGGGTCGGTGAAAAACTGTTTTTT.

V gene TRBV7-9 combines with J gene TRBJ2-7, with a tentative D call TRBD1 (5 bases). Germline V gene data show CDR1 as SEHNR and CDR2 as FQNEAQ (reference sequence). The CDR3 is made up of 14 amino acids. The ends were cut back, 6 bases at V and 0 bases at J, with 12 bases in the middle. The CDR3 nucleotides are TGTGCCAGCAGGACAGACAAGAGCTCCTACGAGCAGTACTTC. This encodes CASRTDKSSYEQYF.

Here the CDR3 DNA reads TGTGCCAGCAGTTTGCTAGCGGGGGGGGAGCTGTTTTTT. The encoded protein is CASSLLAGGELFF. The chain recombines TRBV27 with TRBJ2-2, with TRBD2 matching 9 bases. Germline V gene lookup returns CDR1 MNHEY and CDR2 SMNVEV (reference sequence). The CDR3 consists of 13 residues. With V trimmed by 3 bases and J by 8 bases, 1 base remained unmatched.

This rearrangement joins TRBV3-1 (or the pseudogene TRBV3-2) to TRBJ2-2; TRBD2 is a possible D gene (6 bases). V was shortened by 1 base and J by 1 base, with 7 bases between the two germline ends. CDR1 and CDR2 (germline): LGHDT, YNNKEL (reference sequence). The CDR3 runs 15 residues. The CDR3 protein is CASSQAGVNTGELFF. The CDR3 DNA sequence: TGTGCCAGCAGCCAAGCGGGGGTGAACACCGGGGAGCTGTTTTTT.

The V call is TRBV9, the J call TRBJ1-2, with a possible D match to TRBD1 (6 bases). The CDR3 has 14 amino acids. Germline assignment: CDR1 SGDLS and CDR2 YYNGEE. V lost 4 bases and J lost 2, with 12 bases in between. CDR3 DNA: TGTGCCAGCAGCCCGACAGGTGGGAACTATGGCTACACCTTC. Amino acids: CASSPTGGNYGYTF.

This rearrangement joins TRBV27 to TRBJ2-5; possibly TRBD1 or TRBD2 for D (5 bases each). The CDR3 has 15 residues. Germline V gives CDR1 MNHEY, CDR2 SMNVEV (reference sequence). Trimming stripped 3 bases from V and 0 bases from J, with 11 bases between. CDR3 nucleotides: TGTGCCAGCAGTTTGGTTGGGGGAAACCAAGAGACCCAGTACTTC. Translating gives CASSLVGGNQETQYF.

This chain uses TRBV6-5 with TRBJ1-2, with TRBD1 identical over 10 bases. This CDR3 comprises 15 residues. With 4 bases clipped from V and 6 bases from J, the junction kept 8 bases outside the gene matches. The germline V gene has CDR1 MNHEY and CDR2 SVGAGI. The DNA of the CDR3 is TGTGCCAGCAGTTCCTACCCGGGGACAGGGGATGGCTACACCTTC. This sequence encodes CASSSYPGTGDGYTF.